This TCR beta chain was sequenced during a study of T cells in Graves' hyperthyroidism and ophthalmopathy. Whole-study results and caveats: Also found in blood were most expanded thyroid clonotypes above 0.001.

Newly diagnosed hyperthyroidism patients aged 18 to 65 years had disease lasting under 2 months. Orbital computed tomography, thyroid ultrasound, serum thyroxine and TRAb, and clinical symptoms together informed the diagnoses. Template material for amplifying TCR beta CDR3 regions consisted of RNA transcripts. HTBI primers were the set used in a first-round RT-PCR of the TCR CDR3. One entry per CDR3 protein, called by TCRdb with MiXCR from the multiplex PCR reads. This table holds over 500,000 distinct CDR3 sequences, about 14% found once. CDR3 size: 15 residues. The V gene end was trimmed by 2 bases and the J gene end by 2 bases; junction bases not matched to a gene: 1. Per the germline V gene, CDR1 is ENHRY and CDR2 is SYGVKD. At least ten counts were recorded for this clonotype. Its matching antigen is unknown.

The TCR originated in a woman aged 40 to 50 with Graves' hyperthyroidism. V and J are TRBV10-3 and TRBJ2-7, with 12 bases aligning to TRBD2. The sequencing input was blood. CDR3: CAISEGLAGPYEQYF. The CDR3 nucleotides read TGTGCCATCAGTGAGGGACTAGCGGGACCCTACGAGCAGTACTTC.